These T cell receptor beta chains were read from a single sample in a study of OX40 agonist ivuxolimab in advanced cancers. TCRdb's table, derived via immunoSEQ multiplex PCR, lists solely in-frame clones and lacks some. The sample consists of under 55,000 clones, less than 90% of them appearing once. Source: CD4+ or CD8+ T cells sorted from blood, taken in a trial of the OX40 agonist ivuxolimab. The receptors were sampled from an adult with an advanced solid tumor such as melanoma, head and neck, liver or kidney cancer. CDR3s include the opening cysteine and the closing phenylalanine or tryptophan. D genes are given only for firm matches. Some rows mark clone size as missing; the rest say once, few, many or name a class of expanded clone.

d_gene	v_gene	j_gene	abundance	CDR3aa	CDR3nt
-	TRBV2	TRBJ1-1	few	CASSERGIMNTEAFF	TGTGCCAGCAGTGAAAGGGGGATTATGAACACTGAAGCTTTCTTT
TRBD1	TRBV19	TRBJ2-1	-	CASSTPILTGVNEQFF	TGTGCCAGTAGTACTCCCATTTTGACAGGGGTCAATGAGCAGTTCTTC
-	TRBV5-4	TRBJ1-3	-	CASSLFQNSGNTIYF	TGTGCCAGCAGCTTGTTTCAGAACTCTGGAAACACCATATATTTT
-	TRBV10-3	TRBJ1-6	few	CAISESAGSSALHF	TGTGCCATCAGTGAGTCGGCCGGGTCATCGGCCCTCCACTTT
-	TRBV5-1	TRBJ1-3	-	CASSLAGVSLGNTIYF	TGCGCCAGCAGCTTGGCGGGGGTGTCGTTAGGAAACACCATATATTTT
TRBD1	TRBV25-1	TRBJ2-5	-	CASSEFQGAEETQYF	TGTGCCAGCAGTGAATTTCAGGGGGCAGAGGAGACCCAGTACTTC
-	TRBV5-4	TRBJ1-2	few	CASSLAAEGYYGYTF	TGTGCCAGCAGCTTGGCGGCGGAGGGATACTATGGCTACACCTTC
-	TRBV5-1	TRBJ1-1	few	CASGGGVYTEAFF	TGCGCCAGCGGAGGGGGAGTCTACACTGAAGCTTTCTTT
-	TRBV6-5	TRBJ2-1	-	CASSSHTGYEQFF	TGTGCCAGCAGTTCGCACACAGGGTATGAGCAGTTCTTC
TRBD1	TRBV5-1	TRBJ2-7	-	CASKRRQGSSYEQYF	TGCGCCAGCAAGCGGCGACAGGGTAGCTCCTACGAGCAGTACTTC
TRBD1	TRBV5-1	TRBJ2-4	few	CASSLGGGHNIQYF	TGCGCCAGCAGCTTGGGAGGGGGCCACAACATTCAGTACTTC
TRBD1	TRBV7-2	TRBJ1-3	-	CASSFSSTGRDTIYF	TGTGCCAGCAGCTTCTCTTCGACAGGGAGAGACACCATATATTTT
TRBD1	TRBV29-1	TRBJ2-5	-	CSGRDRGSQETQYF	TGCAGCGGCCGGGACAGAGGGAGCCAAGAGACCCAGTACTTC
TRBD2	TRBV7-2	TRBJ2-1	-	CASSLLAGGPYEQFF	TGTGCCAGCAGCTTGCTAGCGGGGGGGCCGTATGAGCAGTTCTTC
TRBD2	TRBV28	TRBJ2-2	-	CASSLRRGDGELFF	TGTGCCAGCAGTTTACGGCGGGGGGACGGGGAGCTGTTTTTT